The 6 T cell receptor beta chains in this list originate from one sample, sequenced in a study of sequential checkpoint blockade in melanoma. Treatment: randomized to nivolumab then ipilimumab (arm A) or the reverse (arm B). Sequenced by immunoSEQ multiplex PCR; TCRdb stores in-frame clones only, minus some. The table has 32,000 or so clones, around 82% seen once. The material was CD8+ T cells sorted from blood (inferred from file names), obtained from a patient given nivolumab and ipilimumab in sequence. The receptors come from a human donor with melanoma.

The genes are TRBV6-5 and TRBJ1-2; TRBD1 matches 7 bases. With V trimmed by 5 bases and J by 2 bases, 2 bases remained unmatched. The CDR3 extends over 13 amino acids. CDR1 is MNHEY and CDR2 is SVGAGI in the germline V gene. The CDR3 DNA reads TGTGCCAGCAGTGGGACAGTAAACTATGGCTACACCTTC. This sequence encodes CASSGTVNYGYTF.

DNA for the CDR3: TGTGCCAGCAGCCCGCGGGACAGAGCTACCGGGGAGCTGTTTTTT. Residues: CASSPRDRATGELFF. This rearrangement joins TRBV7-9 to TRBJ2-2, with D possibly TRBD1 on 7 matching bases. Trimming cost V 5 bases and J 5 bases, with 15 bases left between them. Per the germline V gene, CDR1 is SEHNR and CDR2 is FQNEAQ (reference sequence). CDR3 length: 15 residues.

V usage is TRBV30 and J usage is TRBJ1-5; D may be TRBD1 (5 bases). The length of the CDR3 is 14 residues. V lost 2 bases to trimming and J lost 7 bases, with 15 bases between them. Germline CDR1 GTSNPN, CDR2 SVGIG (reference sequence). CDR3 in amino acids: CAWSLGAGLQPQHF. DNA of the CDR3: TGTGCCTGGAGTCTCGGGGCGGGGCTCCAGCCCCAGCATTTT.

This sequence joins TRBV30 and TRBJ2-7; 7 nucleotides agree with TRBD2. This CDR3 has 14 residues. V shed 2 bases, J shed 0 bases, and the junction held 4 bases outside the gene matches. CDR1 GTSNPN and CDR2 SVGIG come from the germline V gene (reference sequence). The CDR3 nucleotides are TGTGCCTGGAGTCCGTTAGCGGGCTCCTACGAGCAGTACTTC. This sequence encodes CAWSPLAGSYEQYF.

The rearrangement joins TRBV28 to TRBJ1-5, with a weak D call TRBD1 (6 bases). V was cut by 3 bases and J by 1 base, with 13 bases left in between. The CDR3 consists of 16 residues. Germline CDR1 and CDR2: MDHEN and SYDVKM. CDR3 sequence (DNA): TGTGCCAGCAGTTTCAGGGGACGGTCCAGCAATCAGCCCCAGCATTTT. Encoded protein: CASSFRGRSSNQPQHF.

This chain links TRBV4-1 with TRBJ2-7; maybe TRBD2 (6 bases). With 3 bases removed from V and 3 bases from J, the gap between germline ends came to 12 bases. CDR3 length: 14 amino acids. Germline values: CDR1 MGHRA, CDR2 YSYEKL. CDR3 nucleotides: TGCGCCAGCAGCCATCTAGCGCACGACTACGAGCAGTACTTC. It yields the protein CASSHLAHDYEQYF.